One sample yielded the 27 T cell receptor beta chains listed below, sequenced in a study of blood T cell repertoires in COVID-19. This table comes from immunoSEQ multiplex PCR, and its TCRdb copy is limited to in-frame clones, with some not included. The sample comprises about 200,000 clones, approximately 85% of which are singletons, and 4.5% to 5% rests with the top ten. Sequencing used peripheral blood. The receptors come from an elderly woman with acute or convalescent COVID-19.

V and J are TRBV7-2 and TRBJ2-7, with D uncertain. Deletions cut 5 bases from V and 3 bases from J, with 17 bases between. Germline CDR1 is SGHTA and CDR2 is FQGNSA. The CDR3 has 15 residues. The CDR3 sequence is CASSQALNPYYEQYF. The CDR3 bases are TGTGCCAGCAGCCAAGCGCTAAATCCTTACTACGAGCAGTACTTC.

CDR3 sequence reads: CASRQQNTEAFF. Written as DNA, the CDR3 is TGTGCCAGCAGACAACAGAACACTGAAGCTTTCTTT. The V and J genes are TRBV2 and TRBJ1-1; D unresolved. The V and J ends lost 6 bases and 1 base respectively, with 6 bases between them. In germline, CDR1 is SNHLY, CDR2 FYNNEI. The CDR3 loop spans 12 amino acids.

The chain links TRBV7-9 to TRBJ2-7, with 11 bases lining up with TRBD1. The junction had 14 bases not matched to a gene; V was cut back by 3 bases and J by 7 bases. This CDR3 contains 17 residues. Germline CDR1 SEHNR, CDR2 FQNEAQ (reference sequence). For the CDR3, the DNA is TGTGCCAGCAGCTTGAATCTTAGGCCGGGACAGGGGGGTGAGCAGTACTTC. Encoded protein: CASSLNLRPGQGGEQYF.

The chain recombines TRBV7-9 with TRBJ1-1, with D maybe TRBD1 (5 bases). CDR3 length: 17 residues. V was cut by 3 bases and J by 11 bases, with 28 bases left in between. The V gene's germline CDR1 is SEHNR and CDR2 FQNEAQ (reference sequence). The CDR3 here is CASSFLYGVTVPHKAFF. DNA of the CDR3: TGTGCCAGCAGCTTTTTATACGGAGTGACAGTCCCACACAAGGCTTTCTTT. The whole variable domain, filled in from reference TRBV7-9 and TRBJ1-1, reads DTGVSQNPRHKITKRGQNVTFRCDPISEHNRLYWYRQTLGQGPEFLTYFQNEAQLEKSRLLSDRFSAERPKGSFSTLEIQRTEQGDSAMYLCASSFLYGVTVPHKAFFGQGTRLTVV.

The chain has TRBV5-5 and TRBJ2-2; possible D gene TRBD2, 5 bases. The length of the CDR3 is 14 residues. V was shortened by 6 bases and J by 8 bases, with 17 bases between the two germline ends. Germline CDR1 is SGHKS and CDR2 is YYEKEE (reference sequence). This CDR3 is CASIQRDTTGELFF. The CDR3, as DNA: TGTGCCAGCATCCAGAGGGATACAACTGGGGAGCTGTTTTTT.

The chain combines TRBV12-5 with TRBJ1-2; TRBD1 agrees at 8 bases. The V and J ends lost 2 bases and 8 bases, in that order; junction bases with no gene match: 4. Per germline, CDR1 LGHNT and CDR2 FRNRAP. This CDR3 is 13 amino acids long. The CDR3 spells CASGLSGGSGYTF. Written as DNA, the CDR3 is TGTGCTAGTGGTTTGTCAGGGGGCTCAGGCTACACCTTC.

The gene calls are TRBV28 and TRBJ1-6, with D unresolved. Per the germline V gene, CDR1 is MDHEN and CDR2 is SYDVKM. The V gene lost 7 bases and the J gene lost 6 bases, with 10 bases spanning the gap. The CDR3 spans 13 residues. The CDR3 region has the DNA TGTGCCAGCAAGCCTGATCTTAATTCACCCCTCCACTTT. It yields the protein CASKPDLNSPLHF. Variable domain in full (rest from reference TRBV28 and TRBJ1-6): DVKVTQSSRYLVKRTGEKVFLECVQDMDHENMFWYRQDPGLGLRLIYFSYDVKMKEKGDIPEGYSVSREKKERFSLILESASTNQTSMYLCASKPDLNSPLHFGNGTRLTVT.

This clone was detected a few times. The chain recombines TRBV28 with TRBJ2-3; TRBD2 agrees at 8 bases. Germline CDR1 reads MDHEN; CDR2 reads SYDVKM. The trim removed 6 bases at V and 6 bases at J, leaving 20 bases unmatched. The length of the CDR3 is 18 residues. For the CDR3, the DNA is TGTGCCAGCAGAGGTCCCAATCCGGGACTAGTAATCCGGGATACGCAGTATTTT. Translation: CASRGPNPGLVIRDTQYF.

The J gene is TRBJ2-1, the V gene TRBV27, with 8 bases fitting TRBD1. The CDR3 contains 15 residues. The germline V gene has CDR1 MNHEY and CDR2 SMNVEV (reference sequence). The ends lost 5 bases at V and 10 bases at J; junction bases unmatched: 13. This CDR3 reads CASSPGTGGGREQFF. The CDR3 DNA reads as TGTGCCAGCAGTCCCGGGACAGGAGGCGGGCGGGAGCAGTTCTTC.

CDR3 nucleotides: TGTGCCAGCAGTCCGACGACAGGGCATCAGCCCCAGCATTTT. It yields the protein CASSPTTGHQPQHF. J is TRBJ1-5 and V is TRBV28, with 7 bases lining up with TRBD1. The CDR3 is 14 amino acids. Germline lookup yields CDR1 MDHEN and CDR2 SYDVKM. With V trimmed by 5 bases and J by 5 bases, 6 bases remained unmatched.

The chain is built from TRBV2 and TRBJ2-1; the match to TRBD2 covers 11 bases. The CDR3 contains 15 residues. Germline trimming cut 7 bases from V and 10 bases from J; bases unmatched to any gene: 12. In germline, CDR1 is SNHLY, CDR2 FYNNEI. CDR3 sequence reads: CASILLAGVSGEQFF. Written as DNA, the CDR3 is TGTGCCAGCATTCTACTAGCGGGAGTCTCTGGGGAGCAGTTCTTC.

The chain's CDR3 is CASSSTLAGGGNEQFF. The CDR3 coding sequence is TGTGCCAGCTCTTCCACACTAGCGGGAGGGGGAAATGAGCAGTTCTTC. The chain recombines TRBV18 with TRBJ2-1, with 13 bases matching TRBD2. The length of the CDR3 is 16 residues. Trimming cost V 6 bases and J 7 bases; bases outside gene matches: 9. The germline V gene has CDR1 KGHSH and CDR2 LQKENI. The entire variable domain, with the rest obtained from reference TRBV18 and TRBJ2-1, is as follows: NAGVMQNPRHLVRRRGQEARLRCSPMKGHSHVYWYRQLPEEGLKFMVYLQKENIIDESGMPKERFSAEFPKEGPSILRIQQVVRGDSAAYFCASSSTLAGGGNEQFFGPGTRLTVL.

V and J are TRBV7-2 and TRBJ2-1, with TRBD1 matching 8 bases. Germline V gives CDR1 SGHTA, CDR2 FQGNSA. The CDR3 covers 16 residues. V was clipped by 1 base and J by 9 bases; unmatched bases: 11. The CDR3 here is CASSLVGWQGAGEQFF. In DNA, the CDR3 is TGTGCCAGCAGCTTAGTTGGTTGGCAGGGGGCGGGTGAGCAGTTCTTC.

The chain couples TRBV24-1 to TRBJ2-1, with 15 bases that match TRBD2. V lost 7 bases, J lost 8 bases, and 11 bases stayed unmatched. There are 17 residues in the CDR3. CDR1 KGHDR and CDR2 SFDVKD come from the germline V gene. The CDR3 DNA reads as TGTGCCACCAGCGCCACGGGACTAGCGGGAGGTTTCGATGAGCAGTTCTTC. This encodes CATSATGLAGGFDEQFF.

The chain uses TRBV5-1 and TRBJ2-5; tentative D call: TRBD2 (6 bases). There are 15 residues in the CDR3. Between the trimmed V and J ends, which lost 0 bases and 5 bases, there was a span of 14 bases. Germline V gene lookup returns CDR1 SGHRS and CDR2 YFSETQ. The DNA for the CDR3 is TGCGCCAGCAGCTTGGGCGGGGCAGGGTTCGAGACCCAGTACTTC. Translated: CASSLGGAGFETQYF.

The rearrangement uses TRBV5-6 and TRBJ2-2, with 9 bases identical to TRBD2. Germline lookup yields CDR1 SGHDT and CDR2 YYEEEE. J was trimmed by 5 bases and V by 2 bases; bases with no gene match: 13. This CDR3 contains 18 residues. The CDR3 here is CASSFFFPAGGRTGELFF. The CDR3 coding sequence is TGTGCCAGCAGCTTTTTTTTTCCGGCGGGAGGGCGGACCGGGGAGCTGTTTTTT.

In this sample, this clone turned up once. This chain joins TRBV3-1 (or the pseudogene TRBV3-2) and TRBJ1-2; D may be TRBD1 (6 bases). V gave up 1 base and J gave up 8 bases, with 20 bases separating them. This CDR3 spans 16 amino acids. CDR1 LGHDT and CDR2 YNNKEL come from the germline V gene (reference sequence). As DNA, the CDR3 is TGTGCCAGCAGCCAAGTCCGAAGGGGGGGGGCTACAGGCTACACCTTC. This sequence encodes CASSQVRRGGATGYTF.

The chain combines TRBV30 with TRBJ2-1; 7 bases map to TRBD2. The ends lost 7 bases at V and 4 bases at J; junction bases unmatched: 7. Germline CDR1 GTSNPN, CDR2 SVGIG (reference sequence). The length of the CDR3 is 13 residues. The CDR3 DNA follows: TGTGCCTCCTCTAGCGGACTATACAATGAGCAGTTCTTC. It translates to CASSSGLYNEQFF.

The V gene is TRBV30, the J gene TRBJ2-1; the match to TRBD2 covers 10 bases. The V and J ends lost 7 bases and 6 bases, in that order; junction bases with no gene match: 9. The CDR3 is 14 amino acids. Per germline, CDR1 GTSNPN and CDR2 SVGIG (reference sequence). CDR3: CASIPSGSSNEQFF. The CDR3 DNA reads TGTGCCTCTATCCCTAGCGGGAGTTCCAATGAGCAGTTCTTC. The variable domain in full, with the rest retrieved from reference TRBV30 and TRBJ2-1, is SQTIHQWPATLVQPVGSPLSLECTVEGTSNPNLYWYRQAAGRGLQLLFYSVGIGQISSEVPQNLSASRPQDRQFILSSKKLLLSDSGFYLCASIPSGSSNEQFFGPGTRLTVL.

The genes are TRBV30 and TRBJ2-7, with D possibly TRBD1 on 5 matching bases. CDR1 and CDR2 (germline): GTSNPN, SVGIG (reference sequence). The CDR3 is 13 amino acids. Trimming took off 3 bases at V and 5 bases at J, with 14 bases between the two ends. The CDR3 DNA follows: TGTGCCTGGAGCAGGGCTACTTTCGACGAGCAGTACTTC. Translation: CAWSRATFDEQYF. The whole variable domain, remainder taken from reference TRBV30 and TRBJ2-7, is SQTIHQWPATLVQPVGSPLSLECTVEGTSNPNLYWYRQAAGRGLQLLFYSVGIGQISSEVPQNLSASRPQDRQFILSSKKLLLSDSGFYLCAWSRATFDEQYFGPGTRLTVT.

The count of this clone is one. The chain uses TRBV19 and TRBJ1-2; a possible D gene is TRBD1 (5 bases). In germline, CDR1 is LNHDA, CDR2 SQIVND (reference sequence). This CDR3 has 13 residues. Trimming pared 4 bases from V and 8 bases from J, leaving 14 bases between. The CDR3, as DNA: TGTGCCAGTAGTACGCGGACACTATACGGCTACACCTTC. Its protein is CASSTRTLYGYTF.

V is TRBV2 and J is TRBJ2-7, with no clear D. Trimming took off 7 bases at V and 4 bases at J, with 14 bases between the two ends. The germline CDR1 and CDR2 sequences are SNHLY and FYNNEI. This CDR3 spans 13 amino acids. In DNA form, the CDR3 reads TGTGCCAGCACCCCGTTCCAGGCTTACGAGCAGTACTTC. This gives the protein CASTPFQAYEQYF.

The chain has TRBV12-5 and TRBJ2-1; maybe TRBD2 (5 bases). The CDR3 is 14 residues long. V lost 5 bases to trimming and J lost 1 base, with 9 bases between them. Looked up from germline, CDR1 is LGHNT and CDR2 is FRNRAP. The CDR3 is CASGPTGSYNEQFF. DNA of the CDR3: TGTGCTAGTGGTCCCACGGGATCCTACAATGAGCAGTTCTTC.

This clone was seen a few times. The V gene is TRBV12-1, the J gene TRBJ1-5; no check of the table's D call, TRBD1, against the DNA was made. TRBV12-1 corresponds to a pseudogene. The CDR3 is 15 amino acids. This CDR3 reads CASNPPGQGDQPQHF. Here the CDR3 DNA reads TGTGCCAGCAACCCGCCGGGACAGGGGGATCAGCCCCAGCATTTT.

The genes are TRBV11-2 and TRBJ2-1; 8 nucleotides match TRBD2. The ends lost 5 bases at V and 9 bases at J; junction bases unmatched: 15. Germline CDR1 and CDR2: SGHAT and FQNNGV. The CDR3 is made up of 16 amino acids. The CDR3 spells CASSNVRTSRFGEQFF. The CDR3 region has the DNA TGTGCCAGCAGCAATGTTAGGACTAGCAGGTTTGGTGAGCAGTTCTTC.

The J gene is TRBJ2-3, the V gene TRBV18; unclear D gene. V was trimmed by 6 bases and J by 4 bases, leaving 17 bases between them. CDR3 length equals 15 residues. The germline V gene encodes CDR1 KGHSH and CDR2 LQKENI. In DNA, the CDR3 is TGTGCCAGCTCTACGTTGTCTAATGCCCCAGATACGCAGTATTTT. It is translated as CASSTLSNAPDTQYF.

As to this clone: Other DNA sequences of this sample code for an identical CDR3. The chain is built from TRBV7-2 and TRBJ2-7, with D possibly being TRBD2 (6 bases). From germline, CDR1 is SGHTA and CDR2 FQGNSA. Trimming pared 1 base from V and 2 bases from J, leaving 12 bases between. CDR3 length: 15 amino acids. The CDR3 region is CASSLGASVPYEQYF. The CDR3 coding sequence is TGTGCCAGCAGCTTAGGGGCTAGCGTCCCCTACGAGCAGTACTTC.